A single sample is the source of the 5 T cell receptor beta chains below, sequenced in a study of blood T cell repertoires in COVID-19. Repertoires were generated with immunoSEQ multiplex PCR, while TCRdb's copy carries only in-frame clones and drops some. The data show around 200,000 clones, around 84% seen once. The specimen was PBMCs or T cells enriched from blood (not recorded which). Receptor source: a man aged 35 to 55 who had recovered from COVID-19.

The chain recombines TRBV4-1 with TRBJ2-1; D is uncertain. V lost 0 bases to trimming and J lost 7 bases, with 7 bases between them. CDR3 size: 13 residues. Germline CDR1 is MGHRA and CDR2 is YSYEKL. The CDR3 sequence: CASSQERRNEQFF. DNA of the CDR3: TGCGCCAGCAGCCAAGAGCGCAGGAATGAGCAGTTCTTC.

This clone was seen once. The V call is TRBV19, the J call TRBJ2-5; the match to TRBD2 covers 11 bases. Trimming at V came to 2 bases and at J to 2 bases, leaving 13 bases not matched to a gene. The CDR3 has 19 amino acids. Germline assignment: CDR1 LNHDA and CDR2 SQIVND (reference sequence). Written as DNA, the CDR3 is TGTGCCAGTAGTATATCGTCCTTTACCGGGACTAGCGGTCAAGAGACCCAGTACTTC. Its translation: CASSISSFTGTSGQETQYF. The whole variable domain, remainder taken from reference TRBV19 and TRBJ2-5, is DGGITQSPKYLFRKEGQNVTLSCEQNLNHDAMYWYRQDPGQGLRLIYYSQIVNDFQKGDIAEGYSVSREKKESFPLTVTSAQKNPTAFYLCASSISSFTGTSGQETQYFGPGTRLLVL.

A word on this clone: The sample carries other DNA sequences with the same CDR3. The chain carries TRBV5-1 and TRBJ2-7; TRBD1 might be the D (5 bases). The CDR3 loop spans 13 amino acids. Trimming pared 0 bases from V and 3 bases from J, leaving 7 bases between. Germline CDR1 is SGHRS and CDR2 is YFSETQ. The CDR3 loop reads CASSLGQSYEQYF. The CDR3 bases are TGCGCCAGCAGCTTGGGACAGAGCTACGAGCAGTACTTC.

V gene TRBV28 combines with J gene TRBJ2-4, with D maybe TRBD2 (7 bases). The V gene lost 6 bases and the J gene lost 3 bases, with 21 bases spanning the gap. The CDR3 covers 17 residues. The germline V gene encodes CDR1 MDHEN and CDR2 SYDVKM. CDR3 residues: CASSAPWGGSGKNIQYF. The CDR3 bases are TGTGCCAGCAGCGCACCATGGGGGGGCTCGGGCAAAAACATTCAGTACTTC. The full variable domain, in which reference TRBV28 and TRBJ2-4 provide the parts outside the CDR3, is DVKVTQSSRYLVKRTGEKVFLECVQDMDHENMFWYRQDPGLGLRLIYFSYDVKMKEKGDIPEGYSVSREKKERFSLILESASTNQTSMYLCASSAPWGGSGKNIQYFGAGTRLSVL.

This chain joins TRBV5-4 and TRBJ1-2; 8 bases agree with TRBD1. Germline CDR1 is SGHNT and CDR2 is YYREEE (reference sequence). CDR3 length equals 15 residues. The ends lost 3 bases at V and 6 bases at J; junction bases unmatched: 10. This CDR3 is CASSSGQGFRHGYTF. The CDR3, as DNA: TGTGCCAGCAGCTCTGGACAGGGTTTTCGACATGGCTACACCTTC.